This T cell receptor (beta chain) was profiled in a study of cytomegalovirus exposure and HLA in healthy donors. About the study: About 79% of approximately 400 genotyped donors fell in the Caucasian-associated ancestry cluster.

The study ran its PCR with 60 Vbeta and 13 Jbeta primers. Here immunoSEQ multiplex PCR was the method, and the copy in TCRdb shows in-frame clones only, minus some. This sample's table has around 130,000 clones. This CDR3 contains 12 residues. Germline values: CDR1 SQVTM, CDR2 ANQGSEA. V shed 4 bases and J shed 5 bases, with 12 bases lying between them. Among the donors, all were healthy bone marrow donors. Note on this clone: The sample contains more than one DNA sequence encoding this CDR3.

The chain is built from TRBV29-1 and TRBJ2-7; weak D call: TRBD2 (5 bases). The clonotype was recovered from an older woman in good health and CMV-seronegative. The sample was PBMCs. This CDR3 reads CSVVPGVDEQYF. In DNA form, the CDR3 reads TGCAGCGTTGTCCCCGGGGTCGACGAGCAGTACTTC.